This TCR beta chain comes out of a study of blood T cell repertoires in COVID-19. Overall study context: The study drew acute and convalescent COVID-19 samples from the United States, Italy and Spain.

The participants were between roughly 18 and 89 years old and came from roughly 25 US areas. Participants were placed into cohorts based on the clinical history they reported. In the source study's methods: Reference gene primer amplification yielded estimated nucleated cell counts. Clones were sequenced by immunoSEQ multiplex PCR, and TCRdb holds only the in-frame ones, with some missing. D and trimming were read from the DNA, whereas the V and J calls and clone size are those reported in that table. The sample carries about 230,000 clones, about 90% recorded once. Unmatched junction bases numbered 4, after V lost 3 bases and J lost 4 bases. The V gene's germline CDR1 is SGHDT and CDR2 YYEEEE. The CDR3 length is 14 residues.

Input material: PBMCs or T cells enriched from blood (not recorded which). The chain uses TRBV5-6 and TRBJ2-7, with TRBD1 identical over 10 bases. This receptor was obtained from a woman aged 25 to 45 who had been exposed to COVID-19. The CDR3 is CASSWDRGFYEQYF. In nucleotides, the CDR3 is TGTGCCAGCAGCTGGGACAGGGGCTTTTACGAGCAGTACTTC.